This TCR beta chain was recorded in a study of cytomegalovirus exposure and HLA in healthy donors. Study-level results: When a later analysis was performed, an Asian-associated ancestry cluster reportedly had fewer N-insertions than the approximately 600-donor mean.

PCR employed 60 Vbeta and 13 Jbeta primers. The repertoire was sequenced with immunoSEQ multiplex PCR; TCRdb's copy has only in-frame clones and lacks some. The sample has roughly 200,000 clones, 70% to 80% seen once. Points on this clone: Its antigen is undetermined. Additional DNA sequences in this sample encode the identical CDR3.

The V end was cut by 2 bases, the J end by 1 base, with 5 bases between. The germline V gene has CDR1 KGHSH and CDR2 LQKENI. The CDR3 has 13 amino acids. This receptor was obtained from a male donor in good health and CMV-seronegative. The V call is TRBV18, the J call TRBJ1-1; D is possibly TRBD1 (5 bases). What was sequenced was PBMCs. CDR3 bases: TGTGCCAGCTCACCAGGACAGAACACTGAAGCTTTCTTT. Translated, it gives CASSPGQNTEAFF.